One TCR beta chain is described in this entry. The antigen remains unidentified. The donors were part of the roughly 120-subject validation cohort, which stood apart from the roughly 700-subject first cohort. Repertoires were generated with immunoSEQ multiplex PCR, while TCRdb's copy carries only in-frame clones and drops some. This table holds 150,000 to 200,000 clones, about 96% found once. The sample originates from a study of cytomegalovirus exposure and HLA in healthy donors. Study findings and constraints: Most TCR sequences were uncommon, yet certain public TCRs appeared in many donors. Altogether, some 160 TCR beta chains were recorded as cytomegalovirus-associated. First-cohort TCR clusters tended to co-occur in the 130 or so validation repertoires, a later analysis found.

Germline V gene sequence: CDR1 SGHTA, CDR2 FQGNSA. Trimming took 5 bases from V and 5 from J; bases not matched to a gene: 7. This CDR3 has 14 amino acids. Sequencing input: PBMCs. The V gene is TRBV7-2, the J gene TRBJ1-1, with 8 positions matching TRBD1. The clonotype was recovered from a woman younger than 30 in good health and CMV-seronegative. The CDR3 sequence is CASSTRTGLTEAFF. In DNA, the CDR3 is TGTGCCAGCAGCACAAGGACAGGGTTAACTGAAGCTTTCTTT.